The text below deals with one TCR beta chain. The clone's antigen remains unknown. Base qualities were left out, and no much larger clone turns up one base away. Genomic DNA was extracted from sorted cells with the Quick-DNA Microprep Kit. Amplification of TCRbeta DNA was done with the immunoSEQ hsTCRbeta kit, following the protocol from the manufacturer. TCRbeta libraries were sequenced on an Illumina MiSeq instrument. In the authors' own workflow: After out-of-frame sequences were removed, 2 million to 2.5 million distinct TCRbeta sequences remained, averaging about 66,813 per individual. Each individual was scored using the number of 164 previously reported CMV-associated TCRbeta sequences that the individual carried and the total number of productive distinct TCRbeta sequences. A beta-binomial model was reimplemented in Python, and random forests from scikit-learn, run with default parameters, were trained on data from the US cohort. Classifier performance on the Belgian cohort was summarized as median AUC with percentile confidence intervals calculated over 10,000 bootstrap iterations. TCRdb holds this immuneACCESS table with in-frame rearrangements only. Some clones are missing; in checked studies, unresolved V genes explain under half, and the rest has no known cause. V, J and clone size are those of that table, while D and trimming were read from the DNA. The sample yields some 80,000 clones; around 80% were counted once. The leading ten clones occupy roughly 0.8% of the sample.

Single viable CD3+CD4+CD8-CD45RO+ cells were sorted as memory CD4+ T cells on a FACSAria II. CMV serostatus was determined with a Roche Elecsys assay detecting serum IgG against CMV pp150, pp28, p38 and p52. Once the samples were thawed, total CD4+ T cells were enriched through positive selection using CD4 magnetic microbeads. Samples originated from another study that specifically interrogated the CD4+ T cell memory repertoire. Peripheral blood mononuclear cells were isolated and cryopreserved following standard operating procedures; serum was stored at -80 °C. CD3-PerCP (BW264/56), CD4-APC (RPA-T4), CD45RO-PE (UCHT1) and CD8-Pacific Orange (3B5) antibodies were used for staining, and non-viable cells were excluded with Sytox blue. CDR1 and CDR2, looked up from the germline V gene (reference sequence), are SEHNR and FQNEAQ. Clipping removes 3 bases from V and 2 bases from J, with 6 as the unmatched junction base count. The CDR3 numbers 15 residues from cysteine through phenylalanine. Solely the CDR3 DNA is kept, with 45 bases framed from the first base.

These data come from a study of memory CD4+ T cells and cytomegalovirus serostatus (dated by TCRdb to the late 2010s). About the full investigation: The cohort comprised around 35 healthy Belgian adults, 9 CMV seropositive and some 25 CMV seronegative. The study sequenced CD4+ memory TCRbeta repertoires of a Belgian cohort with known cytomegalovirus serostatus to replicate a published TCR-based CMV serostatus classifier.

Findings and caveats that apply to the study as a whole: For predicting CMV serostatus, the median bootstrapped AUC was about 0.95 using the original framework and about 0.9 using a US-trained random forest. Among the 150 to 200 previously reported CMV-associated TCRbeta sequences, over 65 showed up in the CD4+ memory repertoires, with each one found in between one and five individuals. The results were interpreted as suggesting that the CMV-associated TCR signature is mostly present in the CD4+ memory repertoire. Only CD4+CD45RO+ memory cells were sequenced, in contrast to the original study, which included naive and memory CD4+ and CD8+ populations. On the Belgian cohort, the classifier based on the original framework reached a median bootstrapped AUC of approximately 0.95, with a 95% CI of 0.76-1.00.

The specimen sequenced was memory CD4+ T cells from blood. The sequence was collected from an adult in good health and CMV-seronegative. This chain is built from TRBV7-9 and TRBJ1-1, and TRBD1 matches 7 of the central bases. The CDR3 region: CASSLAGGSNTEAFF. The DNA reads TGTGCCAGCAGCTTGGCAGGGGGTAGTAACACTGAAGCTTTCTTT.